These 11 T cell receptor beta chains share one sample of origin, sequenced in a study of T-cell reconstitution after alpha-beta-depleted transplantation in children. The TCRbeta library incorporated unique molecular identifiers. TCRdb reprocessed the PCR reads with MiXCR, giving one entry per CDR3 protein. The profile shows approximately 270,000 distinct CDR3 sequences, approximately 24% of them singletons. The specimen was PBMCs, mostly from graft donor cells, collected 360 days after TCRalphabeta/CD19-depleted stem cell transplant. The receptors originated from a female patient aged 2 to 10 who had a stem cell transplant for congenital amegakaryocytic thrombocytopenia, so the T cells may come from the graft donor.

The rearrangement joins TRBV7-8 to TRBJ2-7; D possibly uses TRBD1 or TRBD2 (5 bases each). Trimming cost V 5 bases and J 3 bases, with 20 bases left between them. The CDR3 covers 16 residues. The germline V gene encodes CDR1 SGHVS and CDR2 FQNEAQ. The CDR3 protein is CASSRQSGTAVYEQYF. The CDR3 DNA sequence: TGTGCCAGCAGCCGCCAAAGTGGGACCGCAGTCTACGAGCAGTACTTC.

This clonotype was recorded a few times. V gene TRBV30 combines with J gene TRBJ1-1; 9 bases agree with TRBD1. Germline trimming cut 2 bases from V and 5 bases from J; bases unmatched to any gene: 12. CDR1 and CDR2 (germline): GTSNPN, SVGIG (reference sequence). CDR3 length equals 16 residues. The CDR3 spells CAWSPGFSQGATEAFF. CDR3 coding DNA: TGTGCCTGGAGTCCTGGCTTTTCACAGGGGGCGACTGAAGCTTTCTTT.

This clonotype was counted a few times. The V and J genes are TRBV6-5 and TRBJ1-6, with 7 bases fitting TRBD1. The CDR3 contains 14 residues. Germline lookup yields CDR1 MNHEY and CDR2 SVGAGI. V lost 2 bases to trimming and J lost 10 bases; unmatched junction nucleotides: 5. CDR3 in amino acids: CASSYIGGQSPLHF. CDR3 DNA sequence: TGTGCCAGCAGTTACATAGGGGGCCAATCACCCCTCCACTTT.

To note about this clonotype: The junction differs from germline at one of its ends, possibly a read error. The chain has TRBV6-1 and TRBJ1-1; the D gene is possibly TRBD1 (6 bases). CDR3 length equals 13 residues. CDR1 and CDR2 (germline): MNHNS, SASEGT. The CDR3 region has the DNA TGTGCCAGCAGTACGACAGGAAACATTGAAGCTTTCTTT. Encoded protein: CASSTTGNIEAFF.

The rearrangement joins TRBV3-1 to TRBJ1-1; the D gene is possibly TRBD1 (5 bases). CDR1 LGHDT and CDR2 YNNKEL come from the germline V gene (reference sequence). This CDR3 contains 11 residues. Trimming took off 10 bases at V and 7 bases at J, with 13 bases between the two ends. CDR3 in DNA: TGTGCCACAAATTCGGGGGATGAAGCTTTCTTT. Translation: CATNSGDEAFF. The variable domain in full, with the rest retrieved from reference TRBV3-1 and TRBJ1-1, is DTAVSQTPKYLVTQMGNDKSIKCEQNLGHDTMYWYKQDSKKFLKIMFSYNNKELIINETVPNRFSPKSPDKAHLNLHINSLELGDSAVYFCATNSGDEAFFGQGTRLTVV.

J is TRBJ2-3 and V is TRBV9; TRBD1 aligns across 8 bases. The germline V gene encodes CDR1 SGDLS and CDR2 YYNGEE. With 4 bases clipped from V and 3 bases from J, the junction kept 10 bases outside the gene matches. The CDR3 runs to 16 residues. The CDR3 coding sequence is TGTGCCAGCAGCACACACAGGGGGAAGGGGACAGATACGCAGTATTTT. It encodes CASSTHRGKGTDTQYF.

This clonotype has a handful of counts. The chain combines TRBV9 with TRBJ2-2, with TRBD2 as a possible D gene (5 bases). The CDR3 consists of 16 residues. Germline V gene sequence: CDR1 SGDLS, CDR2 YYNGEE. The germline V and J ends were trimmed by 0 bases and 4 bases, with 13 bases remaining between them. CDR3 residues: CASSVAVARATGELFF. In nucleotides, the CDR3 is TGTGCCAGCAGCGTAGCTGTAGCGAGGGCCACCGGGGAGCTGTTTTTT.

The chain combines TRBV20-1 with TRBJ2-2, with TRBD2 matching 11 bases. V dropped 2 bases and J dropped 3; count of bases not matched to a gene: 2. The CDR3 extends over 15 amino acids. Germline lookup yields CDR1 DFQATT and CDR2 SNEGSKA (reference sequence). CDR3: CSARPGLADTGELFF. As DNA, the CDR3 is TGCAGTGCTAGACCGGGACTAGCGGACACCGGGGAGCTGTTTTTT.

This chain links TRBV11-2 with TRBJ2-1, with a possible D match to TRBD2 (6 bases). Trimming removed 5 bases at V and 3 bases at J, with 11 bases between. This CDR3 is built from 14 residues. From germline, CDR1 is SGHAT and CDR2 FQNNGV. The CDR3 DNA reads as TGTGCCAGCAGCCCCCTGGGACTCTACAATGAGCAGTTCTTC. Its protein is CASSPLGLYNEQFF.

This chain links TRBV7-9 with TRBJ1-1; D gene uncertain. Germline loops: CDR1 SEHNR, CDR2 FQNEAQ (reference sequence). V lost 3 bases to trimming and J lost 0 bases, with 8 bases between them. The CDR3 totals 14 residues. DNA of the CDR3: TGTGCCAGCAGCTTTGGCCAGGTGAACACTGAAGCTTTCTTT. Protein product: CASSFGQVNTEAFF.

The chain is built from TRBV28 and TRBJ2-5, with D possibly matching TRBD2 (6 bases). This CDR3 is built from 14 residues. V was clipped by 0 bases and J by 4 bases, with 9 bases between them. CDR1 and CDR2 from the germline V gene are MDHEN and SYDVKM. CDR3 nucleotide sequence: TGTGCCAGCAGTTTATGGGGGGGACCAGAGACCCAGTACTTC. Protein: CASSLWGGPETQYF.